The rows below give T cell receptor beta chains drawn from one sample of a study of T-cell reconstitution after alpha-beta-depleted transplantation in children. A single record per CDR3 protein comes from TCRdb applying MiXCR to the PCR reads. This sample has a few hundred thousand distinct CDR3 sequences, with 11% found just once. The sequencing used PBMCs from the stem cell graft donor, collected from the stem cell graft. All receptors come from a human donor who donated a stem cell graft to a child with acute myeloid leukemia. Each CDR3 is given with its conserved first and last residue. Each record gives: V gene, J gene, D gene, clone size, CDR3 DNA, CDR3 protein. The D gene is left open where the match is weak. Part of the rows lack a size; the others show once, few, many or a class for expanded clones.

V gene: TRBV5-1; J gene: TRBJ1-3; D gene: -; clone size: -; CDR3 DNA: TGCGCCAGCAGCTTGGAAGGCAGGACTGGAAACACCATATATTTT; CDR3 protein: CASSLEGRTGNTIYF
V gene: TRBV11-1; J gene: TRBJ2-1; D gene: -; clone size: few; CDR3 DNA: TGTGCCAGCAGCCTTTCCCAAATAGGCGGGTACAATGAGCAGTTCTTC; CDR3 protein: CASSLSQIGGYNEQFF
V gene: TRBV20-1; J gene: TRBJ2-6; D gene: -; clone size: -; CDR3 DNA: TGCAGCGCGGCGGGGACGCCTGGTGCTGGGGCCAACGTCCTGACTTTC; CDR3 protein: CSAAGTPGAGANVLTF
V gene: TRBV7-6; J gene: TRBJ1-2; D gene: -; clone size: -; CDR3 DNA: TGTGCCAGCAGCTTAGGAGAGGGCCACTATGGCTACACCTTC; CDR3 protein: CASSLGEGHYGYTF
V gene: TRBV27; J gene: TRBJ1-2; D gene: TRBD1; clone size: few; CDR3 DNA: TGTGCCAGCAGTACCACAGGGGAAGCTAATGGCTACACCTTC; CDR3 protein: CASSTTGEANGYTF
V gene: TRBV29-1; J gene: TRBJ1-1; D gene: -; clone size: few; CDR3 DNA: TGCAGCCTAGAAATGAACACTGAAGCTTTCTTT; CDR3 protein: CSLEMNTEAFF
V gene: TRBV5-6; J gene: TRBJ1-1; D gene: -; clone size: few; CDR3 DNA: TGTGCCAGCAGCTTGAACCCCGGACCAAGCGAAAAGGACACTGAAGCTTTCTTT; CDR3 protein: CASSLNPGPSEKDTEAFF
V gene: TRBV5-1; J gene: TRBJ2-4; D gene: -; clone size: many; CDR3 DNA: TGCGCCAGCAGCTTAGGGCAGGGTGAAAACATTCAGTACTTC; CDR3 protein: CASSLGQGENIQYF
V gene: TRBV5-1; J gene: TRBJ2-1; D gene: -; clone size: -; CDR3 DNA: TGCGCCAGCAGGACCCGGGAGTTCGGTTACAATGAGCAGTTCTTC; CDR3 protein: CASRTREFGYNEQFF
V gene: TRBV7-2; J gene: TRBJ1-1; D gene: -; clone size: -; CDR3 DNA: TGTGCCAGCAGCTTAGCAACGGGGGTTGAAGCTTTCTTT; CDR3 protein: CASSLATGVEAFF
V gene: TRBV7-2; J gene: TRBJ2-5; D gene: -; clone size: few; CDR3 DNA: TGTGCCAGCAGCATGACGGCGGAGACCCAGTACTTC; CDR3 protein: CASSMTAETQYF
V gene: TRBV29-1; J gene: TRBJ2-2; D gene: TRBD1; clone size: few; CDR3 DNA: TGCAGCGGATCACAGGGGACGGGGACCGGGGAGCTGTTTTTT; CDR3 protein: CSGSQGTGTGELFF
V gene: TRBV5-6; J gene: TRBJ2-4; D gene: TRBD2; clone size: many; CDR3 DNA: TGTGCCAGCAGCTTGGTCACTAGCGGGAACATTCAGTACTTC; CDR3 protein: CASSLVTSGNIQYF
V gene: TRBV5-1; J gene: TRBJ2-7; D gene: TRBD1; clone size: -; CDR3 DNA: TGCGCCAGCAGCTTGTTAGGGACAGGGGTAACTAGTACCTACGAGCAGTACTTC; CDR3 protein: CASSLLGTGVTSTYEQYF
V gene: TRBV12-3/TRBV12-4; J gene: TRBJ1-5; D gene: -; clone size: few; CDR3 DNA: TGTGCCAGCAGTTTAGTGGTTGAGCCCCAGCATTTT; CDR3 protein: CASSLVVEPQHF
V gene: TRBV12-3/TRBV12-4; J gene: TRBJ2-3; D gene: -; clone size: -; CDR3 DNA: TGTGCCAGCAGTTGGGCGGCTCGGGATACGCAGTATTTT; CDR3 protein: CASSWAARDTQYF
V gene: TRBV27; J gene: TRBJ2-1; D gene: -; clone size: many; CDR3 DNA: TGTGCCAGCAGTTTATTGAACAATGAGCAGTTCTTC; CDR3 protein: CASSLLNNEQFF
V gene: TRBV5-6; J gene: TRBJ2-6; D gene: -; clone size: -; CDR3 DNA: TGTGCCAGCAACCCTCCGGGACTGCGTACCCTTGGGGCCAACGTCCTGACTTTC; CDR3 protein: CASNPPGLRTLGANVLTF
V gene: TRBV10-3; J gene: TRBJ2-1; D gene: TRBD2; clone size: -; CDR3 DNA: TGTGCCATCAGTGAGCCTAGCCTAGCGGGGGGGCTTGCCCACAATGAGCAGTTCTTC; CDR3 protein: CAISEPSLAGGLAHNEQFF
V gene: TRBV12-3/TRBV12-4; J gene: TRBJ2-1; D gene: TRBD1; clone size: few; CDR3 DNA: TGTGCCAGCAGTTTTTTGACAGGGGGGGGTGAGCAGTTCTTC; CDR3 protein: CASSFLTGGGEQFF
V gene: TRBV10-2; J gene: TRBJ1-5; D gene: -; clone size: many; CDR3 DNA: TGCGCCAGCAGTGAGCAGGGTCGCAATCAGCCCCAGCATTTT; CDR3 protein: CASSEQGRNQPQHF
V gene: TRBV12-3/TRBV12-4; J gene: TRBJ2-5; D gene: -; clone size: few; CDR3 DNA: TGTGCCAGCCGGGAAGGGCTGTCGCTGGAGACCCAGTACTTC; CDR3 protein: CASREGLSLETQYF
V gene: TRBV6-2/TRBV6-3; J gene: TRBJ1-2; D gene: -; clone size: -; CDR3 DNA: TGTGCCAGCAGTTACAGGGATGTTGGCTACACCTTC; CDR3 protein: CASSYRDVGYTF